The clone carrying this T cell receptor (beta chain) has just one count. Its target is unknown. Germline CDR1 and CDR2: MGHRA and YSYEKL. The CDR3 has 14 residues. The sample comes from a study of post-analysis software for immune sequencing data. About the research overall: Relapsing-remitting, secondary progressive and progressive-relapsing multiple sclerosis were all included among the disease courses. Study-wide findings and caveats: The study found TRBV5-6, TRBV5-1 and TRBV20-1 among five TRBV segments more frequent in patients than controls. The authors found that F measure strongly co-clustered same-batch samples.

cDNA libraries for TCR beta contained unique molecular identifiers. T cells, roughly 0.95 to 10 million of them, yielded a few hundred thousand cDNA molecules. MiXCR, run by TCRdb on the PCR reads, gives a single entry per CDR3 protein. The sample has approximately 460,000 distinct CDR3 sequences, over 35% seen once. The V call is TRBV4-1, the J call TRBJ2-5, with no clear D. The DNA end is a closer match to TRBJ2-7, so the J assignment may be wrong. The source material was blood. This receptor was identified in a girl aged 5-17 years with multiple sclerosis. The chain's CDR3 is CASSQLDDSYEQYF. As DNA, the CDR3 is TGCGCCAGCAGCCAACTCGACGACTCCTACGAGCAGTACTTC.